The 32 T cell receptor beta chains below were found in one sample sequenced in a study of T-cell memory formation after mild COVID-19. Each CDR3 protein is one row after TCRdb ran MiXCR on the 5' RACE reads. The data contain 84,000 or so distinct CDR3 sequences, roughly 14% of them singletons. The sample comprised PBMCs or a T cell subset sorted from them (not recorded which). The source of these receptors is an adult woman who had mild COVID-19 (a few samples of this study predate the infection). Cell type and time point are not known.

This clonotype has a handful of counts. J is TRBJ1-2 and V is TRBV12-3 or TRBV12-4; D unresolved. This CDR3 is 15 amino acids long. Between the trimmed V and J ends, which lost 3 bases and 0 bases, there was a span of 11 bases. Written as DNA, the CDR3 is TGTGCCAGCAGTTTCCTGGCAGCCTCTAACTATGGCTACACCTTC. It encodes CASSFLAASNYGYTF.

The chain carries TRBV3-1 and TRBJ1-2; D call uncertain. The CDR3 extends over 17 amino acids. In germline, CDR1 is LGHDT, CDR2 YNNKEL (reference sequence). V lost 0 bases and J 2 bases, leaving 16 bases between the germline ends. The CDR3 nucleotides read TGTGCCAGCAGCCAAGATCCTCGTCAGTACGGCAACTATGGCTACACCTTC. This encodes CASSQDPRQYGNYGYTF. The whole variable domain, filled in from reference TRBV3-1 and TRBJ1-2, reads DTAVSQTPKYLVTQMGNDKSIKCEQNLGHDTMYWYKQDSKKFLKIMFSYNNKELIINETVPNRFSPKSPDKAHLNLHINSLELGDSAVYFCASSQDPRQYGNYGYTFGSGTRLTVV.

V is TRBV29-1 and J is TRBJ1-2; TRBD1 aligns across 9 bases. CDR1 is SQVTM and CDR2 is ANQGSEA in the germline V gene. Trimming at V came to 7 bases and at J to 3 bases, leaving 12 bases not matched to a gene. This CDR3 has 15 amino acids. The CDR3 is CSAMTPDRGDYGYTF. In DNA, the CDR3 is TGCAGCGCTATGACCCCTGACAGGGGGGACTATGGCTACACCTTC.

This clonotype was counted between two and nine times. The V gene is TRBV2, the J gene TRBJ2-3, with 9 bases matching TRBD2. V was pared by 4 bases and J by 6 bases, with 5 bases of the junction left unmatched. Germline V gene lookup returns CDR1 SNHLY and CDR2 FYNNEI. CDR3 length: 14 amino acids. The DNA of the CDR3 is TGTGCCAGCAGTGCCAAGCGGGGGGTTGATACGCAGTATTTT. Translated, it gives CASSAKRGVDTQYF.

J is TRBJ1-1 and V is TRBV24-1; 7 bases agree with TRBD1. The CDR3 runs to 11 residues. Trimming removed 9 bases from V and 11 bases from J; junction bases left unmatched: 8. Germline loops: CDR1 KGHDR, CDR2 SFDVKD. The CDR3 sequence: CATQDREEAFF. In nucleotides, the CDR3 is TGTGCCACCCAAGACAGGGAGGAGGCTTTCTTT.

This clonotype was recorded a few times. J is TRBJ1-1 and V is TRBV11-2; 8 positions agree with TRBD1. With 1 base clipped from V and 3 bases from J, the junction kept 4 bases outside the gene matches. This CDR3 region has 15 residues. The germline V gene has CDR1 SGHAT and CDR2 FQNNGV. Here the CDR3 DNA reads TGTGCCAGCAGCTTAGGGACAGGGCGATACACTGAAGCTTTCTTT. It is translated as CASSLGTGRYTEAFF.

This clonotype was detected a few times. CDR3 nucleotides: TGTGCCAGCAGTTACTCCTCCGGGACACCCTTGAGGAACACTGAAGCTTTCTTT. Translation gives CASSYSSGTPLRNTEAFF. The chain combines TRBV6-2 or TRBV6-3 with TRBJ1-1; D perhaps matches TRBD1 (6 bases). This CDR3 is 18 amino acids long. Trimming removed 0 bases at V and 1 base at J, with 18 bases between. Looked up from germline, CDR1 is MNHEY and CDR2 is SVGEGT.

The rearrangement links TRBV4-3 to TRBJ1-4; D possibly corresponds to TRBD1 (5 bases). The CDR3 contains 15 residues. V lost 1 base and J lost 7, with 13 bases in between. Germline V gene lookup returns CDR1 LGHNA and CDR2 YSLEER. The CDR3 bases are TGCGCCAGCAGCCAAGTAGAGGGGAGGAGTGAAAAACTGTTTTTT. It yields the protein CASSQVEGRSEKLFF.

V usage is TRBV24-1 and J usage is TRBJ1-1, with D unclear. This CDR3 is built from 12 residues. Trimming removed 1 base from V and 9 bases from J, with 8 bases in between. Germline V CDR1 and CDR2: KGHDR, SFDVKD. CDR3 nucleotides: TGTGCCACCAGTGATTTCCGAGCAAAAGCTTTCTTT. Protein sequence: CATSDFRAKAFF.

The V and J genes are TRBV4-1 and TRBJ2-3; TRBD1 matches at 11 bases. The CDR3 consists of 16 residues. The V gene's germline CDR1 is MGHRA and CDR2 YSYEKL. V shed 1 base and J 3 bases; nucleotides not matched to a gene: 3. The CDR3 sequence: CASSQGGQGVTDTQYF. The CDR3 DNA reads as TGCGCCAGCAGCCAAGGGGGACAGGGGGTGACAGATACGCAGTATTTT.

This clonotype was counted between two and nine times. This rearrangement joins TRBV29-1 to TRBJ1-2; 7 bases fit TRBD1. The CDR3 loop spans 11 amino acids. J gave up 7 bases and V 8 bases, and 7 bases lay outside the gene matches. Germline values: CDR1 SQVTM, CDR2 ANQGSEA. The CDR3 region is CSSTGRFGYTF. The CDR3 coding sequence is TGCAGCTCGACAGGGAGGTTTGGCTACACCTTC.

The J gene is TRBJ2-1, the V gene TRBV9; TRBD2 agrees at 8 bases. V lost 2 bases, J lost 8 bases, and 6 bases stayed unmatched. This CDR3 is 14 amino acids long. CDR1 SGDLS and CDR2 YYNGEE come from the germline V gene. CDR3 in amino acids: CASSVTGRAHEQFF. In DNA, the CDR3 is TGTGCCAGCAGCGTTACCGGGAGGGCCCATGAGCAGTTCTTC.

This clonotype came up a few times. CDR3 sequence: CATRGYNEQFF. CDR3 nucleotide sequence: TGTGCCACCAGAGGATACAATGAGCAGTTCTTC. The chain has TRBV24-1 and TRBJ2-1; D remains ambiguous. Germline V gene sequence: CDR1 KGHDR, CDR2 SFDVKD. The CDR3 is 11 residues long. V gave up 7 bases and J gave up 4 bases, with 4 bases separating them.

The rearrangement links TRBV13 to TRBJ2-7; unclear D gene. V lost 5 bases to trimming and J lost 5 bases, with 13 bases between them. Germline CDR1 reads PRHDT; CDR2 reads FYEKMQ (reference sequence). The CDR3 runs to 13 residues. The CDR3: CASSPSHGDEQYF. In nucleotides, the CDR3 is TGTGCCAGCAGCCCTTCACACGGCGACGAGCAGTACTTC.

This clonotype was seen a handful of times. This chain joins TRBV7-8 and TRBJ2-1; D is perhaps TRBD1 (6 bases). The CDR3 is 14 residues long. Germline CDR1 SGHVS, CDR2 FQNEAQ. V was shortened by 4 bases and J by 6 bases, with 13 bases between the two germline ends. This CDR3 is CASSSPLTGNEQFF. DNA for the CDR3: TGTGCCAGCAGCTCCCCCTTGACAGGCAATGAGCAGTTCTTC.

This clonotype was seen only a few times. The CDR3 protein is CASSLQGVQPQHF. The CDR3 DNA sequence: TGCGCCAGCAGCTTACAAGGCGTCCAGCCCCAGCATTTT. The chain is built from TRBV5-1 and TRBJ1-5; no firm D call. The V and J ends lost 2 bases and 7 bases respectively, with 10 bases between them. This CDR3 is built from 13 residues. Per the germline V gene, CDR1 is SGHRS and CDR2 is YFSETQ.

The V and J genes are TRBV30 and TRBJ2-1; D is uncertain. Trimming took off 8 bases at V and 6 bases at J, with 11 bases between the two ends. This CDR3 has 11 residues. Germline CDR1 reads GTSNPN; CDR2 reads SVGIG (reference sequence). Written as DNA, the CDR3 is TGTGCCCTCGTAGGGTCCAATGAGCAGTTCTTC. Translated, it gives CALVGSNEQFF.

The rearrangement joins TRBV20-1 to TRBJ2-1, with TRBD2 identical over 12 bases. Germline-derived CDR1 and CDR2 are DFQATT and SNEGSKA (reference sequence). The CDR3 spans 15 residues. Trimming took 5 bases from V and 7 from J; bases not matched to a gene: 9. CDR3 DNA: TGCAGTGCTTTACTAGCGGGAGGAAGGAGGAATGAGCAGTTCTTC. Protein product: CSALLAGGRRNEQFF.

The chain joins TRBV24-1 to TRBJ2-7; TRBD1 aligns across 8 bases. The J segment lost 6 bases and the V segment lost 6 bases, leaving 3 bases of the junction unmatched. Germline V lookup: CDR1 KGHDR, CDR2 SFDVKD. CDR3 length: 12 amino acids. The CDR3 nucleotides read TGTGCCACCAGTCCTACAGGGGGCGAGCAGTACTTC. Its translation is CATSPTGGEQYF.

The chain couples TRBV7-8 to TRBJ2-3; D unresolved. Germline CDR1 reads SGHVS; CDR2 reads FQNEAQ. V gave up 5 bases and J gave up 1 base, with 10 bases separating them. The CDR3 is 14 residues long. The CDR3 here is CASSQGPGTDTQYF. CDR3 DNA: TGTGCCAGCAGCCAAGGCCCTGGCACAGATACGCAGTATTTT.

This clonotype appeared many times. The chain links TRBV29-1 to TRBJ2-7; 12 bases line up with TRBD2. The germline gives CDR1 SQVTM, CDR2 ANQGSEA. The CDR3 consists of 13 residues. The trim removed 7 bases at V and 2 bases at J, leaving 3 bases unmatched. In DNA, the CDR3 is TGCAGCGCTGGACTAGCGGGGACCTACGAGCAGTACTTC. Amino acids: CSAGLAGTYEQYF.

This clonotype has just a few counts. V usage is TRBV29-1 and J usage is TRBJ2-7; TRBD1 matches at 7 bases. Germline values: CDR1 SQVTM, CDR2 ANQGSEA. The CDR3 has 12 residues. V shed 4 bases and J 4 bases; nucleotides not matched to a gene: 4. CDR3 amino acids: CSVARGQYEQYF. CDR3 DNA: TGCAGCGTTGCTAGGGGGCAATACGAGCAGTACTTC.

The V and J genes are TRBV4-2 and TRBJ1-1; D not certain. This CDR3 spans 17 amino acids. The V gene lost 0 bases and the J gene lost 1 base, with 15 bases spanning the gap. From germline, CDR1 is LGHNA and CDR2 YNFKEQ. The CDR3 loop is CASSQESLRLGNTEAFF. In DNA, the CDR3 is TGTGCCAGCAGCCAAGAATCCCTTAGATTGGGGAACACTGAAGCTTTCTTT.

This clonotype was detected ten times or more. V is TRBV5-1 and J is TRBJ2-7; 7 bases match TRBD1. This CDR3 has 14 residues. The trim removed 0 bases at V and 0 bases at J, leaving 0 bases unmatched. Germline V gene sequence: CDR1 SGHRS, CDR2 YFSETQ. The CDR3 sequence: CASSLGDSSYEQYF. The CDR3 DNA reads as TGCGCCAGCAGCTTGGGGGACAGCTCCTACGAGCAGTACTTC.

A few counts support this clonotype. DNA of the CDR3: TGTGCCAGCAGTGAACCCGGAACAGGGGGGGAAGAGACCCAGTACTTC. Encoded protein: CASSEPGTGGEETQYF. This rearrangement joins TRBV12-3 or TRBV12-4 to TRBJ2-5, with D maybe TRBD1 (8 bases). CDR3 length equals 16 residues. Trimming left V 5 bases short and J 3 bases short, with 19 bases between.

CDR3 amino acids: CAISELTDYAGGNNEQFF. The CDR3 DNA reads as TGTGCCATCAGTGAACTTACAGATTATGCGGGGGGGAACAATGAGCAGTTCTTC. This chain links TRBV10-3 with TRBJ2-1, with 9 bases fitting TRBD2. The CDR3 has 18 residues. V trimming: 3 bases; J trimming: 5 bases; junction bases outside the gene matches: 14. Germline loops: CDR1 ENHRY, CDR2 SYGVKD.

The chain has TRBV29-1 and TRBJ1-1; TRBD1 aligns across 7 bases. CDR1 is SQVTM, CDR2 ANQGSEA, per germline. This CDR3 has 12 residues. The junction had 7 bases not matched to a gene; V was cut back by 7 bases and J by 5 bases. CDR3 protein: CSAQTGKTEAFF. In DNA form, the CDR3 reads TGCAGCGCGCAGACAGGGAAAACTGAAGCTTTCTTT.

The chain recombines TRBV11-2 with TRBJ2-1; D is ambiguous. The germline V and J ends were trimmed by 1 base and 9 bases, with 7 bases remaining between them. The CDR3 extends over 12 amino acids. Germline values: CDR1 SGHAT, CDR2 FQNNGV. The CDR3 loop reads CASSLGMSEQFF. DNA of the CDR3: TGTGCCAGCAGCTTAGGGATGAGTGAGCAGTTCTTC.

This rearrangement joins TRBV24-1 to TRBJ2-2, with D hard to call. Germline V CDR1 and CDR2: KGHDR, SFDVKD. The germline V and J ends were trimmed by 6 bases and 9 bases, with 7 bases remaining between them. This CDR3 comprises 11 residues. The chain's CDR3 is CATSSSRELFF. The CDR3 bases are TGTGCCACCAGTTCTTCCCGGGAGCTGTTTTTT.

The rearrangement uses TRBV24-1 and TRBJ2-1; no firm D call. V was shortened by 2 bases and J by 5 bases, with 12 bases between the two germline ends. CDR3 length: 15 amino acids. CDR1 is KGHDR, CDR2 SFDVKD, per germline. The chain's CDR3 is CATSDSSTTHNEQFF. The DNA for the CDR3 is TGTGCCACCAGTGATTCCTCCACTACTCACAATGAGCAGTTCTTC.

In its sample, this clonotype was seen a few times. The chain couples TRBV24-1 to TRBJ2-2; D is perhaps TRBD2 (6 bases). The CDR3 consists of 16 residues. Trimming shortened V by 6 bases and J by 3 bases, and 16 bases separated the two germline ends. From germline, CDR1 is KGHDR and CDR2 SFDVKD. The CDR3 DNA is TGTGCCACCAGTTTAATTTCGGGGGTCGACACCGGGGAGCTGTTTTTT. It specifies CATSLISGVDTGELFF.

This clonotype turned up a few times. The J gene is TRBJ2-3, the V gene TRBV29-1; TRBD1 or TRBD2 may be the D gene (7 bases each). Germline V gene data show CDR1 as SQVTM and CDR2 as ANQGSEA. V dropped 1 base and J dropped 3 bases, with 14 bases sitting between them. This CDR3 spans 15 amino acids. The CDR3 sequence is CSVEAAGQLTDTQYF. Here the CDR3 DNA reads TGCAGCGTTGAAGCAGCGGGACAGTTAACAGATACGCAGTATTTT.